These 13 T cell receptor beta chains were all obtained from the same sample, sequenced in a study of beta chain features in type 1 diabetes. Study-wide points: In all four CD4+ subsets, TCRB CDR3 length was significantly, moderately reduced in type 1 diabetes.

For these TCRs, the target antigens are not known. cDNA synthesis used the whole RNA isolate, giving expressed TCRB sequences. Only in-frame clones appear in the TCRdb table, and some are missing; sequencing was by immunoSEQ multiplex PCR. The sample consists of some 640,000 clones, around an eighth of them appearing once. The sample taken for sequencing was naive CD4+ T cells from blood. These receptors were collected from a man between 18 and 35 years old with type 1 diabetes.

The DNA for the CDR3 is TGTGCCAGCAGTAACCCAACCAGCCTCCCAGATACGCAGTATTTT. This gives the protein CASSNPTSLPDTQYF. The chain has TRBV25-1 and TRBJ2-3; D is ambiguous. The CDR3 length is 15 residues. In germline, CDR1 is MGHDK, CDR2 SYGVNS. Between the trimmed V and J ends, which lost 5 bases and 4 bases, there was a span of 16 bases. Using reference TRBV25-1 and TRBJ2-3 for the parts outside the CDR3, the full variable domain is EADIYQTPRYLVIGTGKKITLECSQTMGHDKMYWYQQDPGMELHLIHYSYGVNSTEKGDLSSESTVSRIRTEHFPLTLESARPSHTSQYLCASSNPTSLPDTQYFGPGTRLTVL.

V usage is TRBV5-1 and J usage is TRBJ2-7; the D is unclear. CDR1 is SGHRS and CDR2 is YFSETQ in the germline V gene. The CDR3 spans 13 residues. V was pared by 0 bases and J by 5 bases, with 9 bases between. The CDR3: CASSLEGSNEQYF. The CDR3 DNA reads as TGCGCCAGCAGCTTGGAGGGAAGCAACGAGCAGTACTTC.

The chain recombines TRBV9 with TRBJ2-5, with 14 positions matching TRBD2. The V gene's germline CDR1 is SGDLS and CDR2 YYNGEE. V lost 4 bases to trimming and J lost 5 bases; unmatched junction nucleotides: 7. The CDR3 consists of 16 residues. The CDR3 sequence: CASSPGTSGGLETQYF. CDR3 DNA sequence: TGTGCCAGCAGCCCTGGGACTAGCGGGGGTCTGGAGACCCAGTACTTC.

This clone was detected only a few times. The chain couples TRBV10-3 to TRBJ2-4; 7 positions agree with TRBD1. With 3 bases clipped from V and 9 bases from J, the junction kept 17 bases outside the gene matches. CDR3 length: 17 amino acids. Looked up from germline, CDR1 is ENHRY and CDR2 is SYGVKD. CDR3 amino acids: CAISDSTTGLGNPIQYF. The CDR3 coding sequence is TGTGCCATCAGTGATAGTACGACAGGGCTCGGCAATCCCATTCAGTACTTC.

This clone turned up a few times. In DNA, the CDR3 is TGTGCCAGCAGTTTCTGGACTAGCCGAGCCTACGAGCAGTACTTC. Translating it yields CASSFWTSRAYEQYF. This rearrangement joins TRBV27 to TRBJ2-7; TRBD2 matches 8 bases. The CDR3 consists of 15 residues. The V and J ends lost 3 bases and 2 bases, in that order; junction bases with no gene match: 6. Germline V gene data show CDR1 as MNHEY and CDR2 as SMNVEV (reference sequence).

The V and J genes are TRBV6-6 and TRBJ2-5; TRBD2 might be the D (5 bases). Trimming took off 6 bases at V and 2 bases at J, with 13 bases between the two ends. Germline V gene lookup returns CDR1 MNHNY and CDR2 SVGAGI (reference sequence). CDR3 length: 14 residues. The DNA for the CDR3 is TGTGCCAGCAGCCGACCAGGACTGCAAGAGACCCAGTACTTC. It is translated as CASSRPGLQETQYF.

The table lists this clone with a few counts. The rearrangement joins TRBV28 to TRBJ2-7; D remains ambiguous. Looked up from germline, CDR1 is MDHEN and CDR2 is SYDVKM. This CDR3 has 13 amino acids. V was cut by 5 bases and J by 3 bases, with 11 bases left in between. The CDR3 region is CASSPYRNYEQYF. The CDR3 region has the DNA TGTGCCAGCAGTCCCTATCGTAACTACGAGCAGTACTTC.

Only a few counts were recorded for this clone. The chain links TRBV9 to TRBJ2-4, with 7 bases identical to TRBD1. J lost 0 bases, V lost 0 bases, and 3 bases had no gene match. CDR3 size: 16 residues. CDR1 is SGDLS and CDR2 is YYNGEE in the germline V gene. The CDR3 DNA reads TGTGCCAGCAGCGTAGGGGGACAGATAGCCAAAAACATTCAGTACTTC. This sequence encodes CASSVGGQIAKNIQYF.

V and J are TRBV11-2 and TRBJ2-4; 8 positions match TRBD1. The V gene's germline CDR1 is SGHAT and CDR2 FQNNGV. The CDR3 has 15 residues. The junction had 11 bases not matched to a gene; V was cut back by 5 bases and J by 8 bases. The CDR3 nucleotides are TGTGCCAGCAGCCTGACAGGGGTGAATGCGGACATTCAGTACTTC. Translated: CASSLTGVNADIQYF.

There are a few counts of this clone. Other DNA sequences from this sample encode an identical CDR3 as well. CDR3 sequence (DNA): TGCAGCGTTCGTACAGATACGCAGTATTTT. This translates into CSVRTDTQYF. The chain carries TRBV29-1 and TRBJ2-3; the D is unclear. The CDR3 has 10 residues. Germline CDR1 is SQVTM and CDR2 is ANQGSEA. Deletions cut 5 bases from V and 3 bases from J, with 3 bases between.

The chain uses TRBV5-1 and TRBJ2-3; 8 bases are a match to TRBD2. Germline V lookup: CDR1 SGHRS, CDR2 YFSETQ. V shed 1 base and J 1 base; nucleotides not matched to a gene: 2. This CDR3 has 15 amino acids. In DNA form, the CDR3 reads TGCGCCAGCAGCTTGCCAGCGGGAGGCACAGATACGCAGTATTTT. This sequence encodes CASSLPAGGTDTQYF. Using reference TRBV5-1 and TRBJ2-3 for the parts outside the CDR3, the full variable domain is KAGVTQTPRYLIKTRGQQVTLSCSPISGHRSVSWYQQTPGQGLQFLFEYFSETQRNKGNFPGRFSGRQFSNSRSEMNVSTLELGDSALYLCASSLPAGGTDTQYFGPGTRLTVL.

The genes are TRBV7-2 and TRBJ2-1, with 11 bases fitting TRBD2. V shed 5 bases, J shed 5 bases, and the junction held 8 bases outside the gene matches. Looked up from germline, CDR1 is SGHTA and CDR2 is FQGNSA. This CDR3 is 16 amino acids long. CDR3 sequence (DNA): TGTGCCAGCAGCGCCCCTAGCGGGAGGACCCACAATGAGCAGTTCTTC. Amino acids: CASSAPSGRTHNEQFF.

This clone was counted a few times. A clone one base away is much larger, so this may be a read error. Other DNA sequences of this sample code for an identical CDR3. The chain combines TRBV11-2 with TRBJ2-5; D is uncertain. Trimming removed 3 bases at V and 2 bases at J, with 1 base between. The germline V gene encodes CDR1 SGHAT and CDR2 FQNNGV. This CDR3 is built from 11 residues. The CDR3 protein is CASSFQETQYF. The CDR3 DNA sequence: TGTGCCAGCAGCTTTCAAGAGACCCAGTACTTC. Full variable domain (outside the CDR3, taken from reference TRBV11-2 and TRBJ2-5): EAGVAQSPRYKIIEKRQSVAFWCNPISGHATLYWYQQILGQGPKLLIQFQNNGVVDDSQLPKDRFSAERLKGVDSTLKIQPAKLEDSAVYLCASSFQETQYFGPGTRLLVL.